The text below deals with one T cell receptor beta chain. What it binds is unknown. RNA was extracted from bulk tissue without any cell sorting. The data were taken from a study of tumor and adjacent non-tumor tissue in lung cancer. Study overall: Stage I to III disease affected about nine men and a handful of women aged about 30 to 85. About 4.2 million productive TCRbeta reads were obtained per sample on average. Study results and caveats: Tumor tissue had significantly higher TCR diversity than normal lung. Normal lung showed higher cumulative top 100 clone frequency than tumor.

CDR3 length: 15 amino acids. V lost 1 base, J lost 9 bases, and 22 bases lay in between. Germline CDR1 and CDR2: DFQATT and SNEGSKA (reference sequence). The library came from three nested PCR rounds adapted from ARM-PCR protocols. TCRdb used MiXCR to reprocess the multiplex PCR reads, holding one entry per CDR3 protein. Of 65,000 to 95,000 distinct CDR3 sequences in the sample, around 85% were seen once. Sequencing was done on a sample of lung tumor tissue. This rearrangement joins TRBV20-1 to TRBJ2-7; perhaps TRBD2 as D (7 bases). The TCR originated in a woman aged 50 to 65 with non-small cell lung cancer. In DNA, the CDR3 is TGCAGTGCTAGAGTGCCGGGGGGCAGGGTTTATGGGCAGTACTTC. This gives the protein CSARVPGGRVYGQYF.